This TCR beta chain was identified in a study of OX40 agonist ivuxolimab in advanced cancers. On the study more broadly: Under the entry rules, prior anti-PD-1, anti-PD-L1 or anti-CTLA-4 therapy was allowed, and about 40% had some. Study-level findings and limits: Expanded peripheral T cells had an undetermined antigen specificity.

A word on this clone: The antigen is not known.

Only in-frame clones appear in the TCRdb table, and some are missing; sequencing was by immunoSEQ multiplex PCR. The repertoire holds 65,000 to 80,000 clones, with more than 70% as singletons. The CDR3 covers 15 residues. V lost 2 bases, J lost 4 bases, and 11 bases lay in between. Germline V gene sequence: CDR1 SGHVS, CDR2 FNYEAQ. The V and J genes are TRBV7-6 and TRBJ2-2; D unclear. The sequences come from CD4+ or CD8+ T cells sorted from blood, collected in a trial of the OX40 agonist ivuxolimab. This TCR was sampled from an adult with an advanced solid tumor such as melanoma, head and neck, liver or kidney cancer. The CDR3 DNA reads TGTGCCAGCAGCTTATTCGCAATGGGCACCGGGGAGCTGTTTTTT. Its translation is CASSLFAMGTGELFF.